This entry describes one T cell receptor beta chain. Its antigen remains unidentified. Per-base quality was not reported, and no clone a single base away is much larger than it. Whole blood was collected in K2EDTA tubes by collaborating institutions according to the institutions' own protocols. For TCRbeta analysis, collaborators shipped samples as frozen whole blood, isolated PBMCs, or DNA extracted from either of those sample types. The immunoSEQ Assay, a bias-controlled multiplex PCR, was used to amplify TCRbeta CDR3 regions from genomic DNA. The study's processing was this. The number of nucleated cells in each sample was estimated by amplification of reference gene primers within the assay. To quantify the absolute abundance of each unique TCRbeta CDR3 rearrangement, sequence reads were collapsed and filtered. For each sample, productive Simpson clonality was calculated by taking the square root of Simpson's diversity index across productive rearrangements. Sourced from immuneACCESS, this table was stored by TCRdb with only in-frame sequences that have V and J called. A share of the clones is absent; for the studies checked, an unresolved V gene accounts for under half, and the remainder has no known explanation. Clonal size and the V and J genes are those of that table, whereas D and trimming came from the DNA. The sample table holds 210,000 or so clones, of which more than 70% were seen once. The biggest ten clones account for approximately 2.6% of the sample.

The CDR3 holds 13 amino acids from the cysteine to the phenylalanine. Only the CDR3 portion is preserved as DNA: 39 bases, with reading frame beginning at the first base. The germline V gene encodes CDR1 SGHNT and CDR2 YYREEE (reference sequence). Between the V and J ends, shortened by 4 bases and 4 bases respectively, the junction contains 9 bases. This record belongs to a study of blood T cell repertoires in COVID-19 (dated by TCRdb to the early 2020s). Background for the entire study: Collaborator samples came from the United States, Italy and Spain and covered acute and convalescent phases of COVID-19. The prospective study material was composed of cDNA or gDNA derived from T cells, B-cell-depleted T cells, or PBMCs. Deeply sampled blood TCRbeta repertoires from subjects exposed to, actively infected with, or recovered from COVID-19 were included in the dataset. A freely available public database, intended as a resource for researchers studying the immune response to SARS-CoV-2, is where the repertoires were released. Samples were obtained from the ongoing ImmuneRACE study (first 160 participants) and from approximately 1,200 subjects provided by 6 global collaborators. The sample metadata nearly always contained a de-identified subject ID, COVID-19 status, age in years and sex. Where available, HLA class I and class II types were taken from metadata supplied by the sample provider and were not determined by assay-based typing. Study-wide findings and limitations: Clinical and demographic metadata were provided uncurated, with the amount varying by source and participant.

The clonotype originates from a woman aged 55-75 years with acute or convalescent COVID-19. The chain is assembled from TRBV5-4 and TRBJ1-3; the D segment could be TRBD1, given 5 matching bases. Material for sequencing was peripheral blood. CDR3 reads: CASSRGAGNTIYF. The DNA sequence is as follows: TGTGCCAGCAGCAGGGGCGCGGGAAACACCATATATTTT. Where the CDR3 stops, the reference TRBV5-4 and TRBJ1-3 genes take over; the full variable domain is ETGVTQSPTHLIKTRGQQVTLRCSSQSGHNTVSWYQQALGQGPQFIFQYYREEENGRGNFPPRFSGLQFPNYSSELNVNALELDDSALYLCASSRGAGNTIYFGEGSWLTVV.